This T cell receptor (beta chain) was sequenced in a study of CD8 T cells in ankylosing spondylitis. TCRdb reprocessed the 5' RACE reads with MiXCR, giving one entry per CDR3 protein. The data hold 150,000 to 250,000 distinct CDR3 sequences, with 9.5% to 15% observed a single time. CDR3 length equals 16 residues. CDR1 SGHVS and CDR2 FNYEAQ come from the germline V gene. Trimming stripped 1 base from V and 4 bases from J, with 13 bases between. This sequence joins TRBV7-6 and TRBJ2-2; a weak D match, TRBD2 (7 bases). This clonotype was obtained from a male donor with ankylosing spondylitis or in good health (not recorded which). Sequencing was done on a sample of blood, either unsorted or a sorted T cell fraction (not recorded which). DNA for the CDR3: TGTGCCAGCAGCTTAGTGGCGGGGGCGAGCACCGGGGAGCTGTTTTTT. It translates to CASSLVAGASTGELFF.